This T cell receptor beta chain appears in the sequencing data of a study of OX40 agonist ivuxolimab in advanced cancers. Across the whole study: Partial responses were achieved by three patients, one with hepatocellular carcinoma and two with cutaneous melanoma.

The CDR3 contains 15 residues. Germline loops: CDR1 SNHLY, CDR2 FYNNEI. As to this clone: Its target is unknown.

Study-wide results and caveats: There were, on average, more expanded clones in CD8+ T cells than in CD4+. CD4+ and CD8+ blood T cells expanded clonally by week 6 at 0.1 to 3.0 mg/kg.

TCRdb's copy holds only in-frame clones and misses some; the assay was immunoSEQ multiplex PCR. The table includes about 54,000 clones, approximately 89% detected once. This chain links TRBV2 with TRBJ2-5; 11 nucleotides match TRBD2. The DNA end lines up better with TRBJ2-7; the J call may be wrong. The sample in question was CD4+ or CD8+ T cells sorted from blood, obtained in a trial of the OX40 agonist ivuxolimab. This receptor was identified in an adult with an advanced solid tumor such as melanoma, head and neck, liver or kidney cancer. As DNA, the CDR3 is TGTGCCAGCATTGGGACTAGCGGACGGGCCTACGAGCAGTACTTC. Translation: CASIGTSGRAYEQYF.